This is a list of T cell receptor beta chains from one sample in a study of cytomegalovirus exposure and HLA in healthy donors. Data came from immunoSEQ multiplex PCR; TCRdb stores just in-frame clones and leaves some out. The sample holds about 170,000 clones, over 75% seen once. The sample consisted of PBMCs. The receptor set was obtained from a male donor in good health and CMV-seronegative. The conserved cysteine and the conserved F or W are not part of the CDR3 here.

ASSGPGTGLNEKLF	TRBV9	TRBJ1-4	14
ASRWDRGRNQPQH	TRBV19	TRBJ1-5	13
ASSVADTQY	TRBV25-1	TRBJ2-3	9
ASSFRVNTEAF	TRBV7-8	TRBJ1-1	11
ASKPETRRSGYT	TRBV19	TRBJ1-2	12
ASSHSGLALDTQY	TRBV4-3	TRBJ2-3	13
ASSLSTEVPYEQY	TRBV5-1	TRBJ2-7	13
ASSLGGQGGRGLF	TRBV5-4	TRBJ2-2	13
ASSVTGGNSPLH	TRBV5-1	TRBJ1-6	12
AVNRGQGKAF	TRBV7-8	TRBJ1-1	10
ASGGSTNTEAF	TRBV6-1	TRBJ1-1	11
ASSFQGGFNSPLH	TRBV7-8	TRBJ1-6	13
ASSYSGTARSAEQY	TRBV6-5	TRBJ2-7	14
ASSWTGEEKLF	TRBV5-1	TRBJ1-4	11
ASSQGTGGSGYT	TRBV4-3	TRBJ1-2	12
ASSSRDSAYEQY	TRBV27	TRBJ2-7	12
ASSPGQGSEAF	TRBV5-1	TRBJ1-1	11
ASSEDRGRNTEAF	TRBV5-4	TRBJ1-1	13
ASSQALPNTGELF	TRBV4-2	TRBJ2-2	13
ASSILAGGAYGYT	TRBV19	TRBJ1-2	13
ASTTDRAANYGYT	TRBV6-1	TRBJ1-2	13
ASSLSSRGIYGYT	TRBV11-2	TRBJ1-2	13
ASSPGGGSNQPQH	TRBV27	TRBJ1-5	13
ASGLSLAGILSTDTQY	TRBV5-1	TRBJ2-3	16
ASSSPAGGYEQY	TRBV6-5	TRBJ2-7	12
ASSEYAGVSTGELF	TRBV25-1	TRBJ2-2	14
ASSVGISGGRETQY	TRBV9	TRBJ2-5	14
ASSLSDRGLSYT	TRBV7-6	TRBJ1-2	12
ASNIGATDTQY	TRBV6-1	TRBJ2-3	11